This record concerns one T cell receptor (beta chain) sequence. Its antigen has not been determined. The record has no base qualities; no much larger clone is one base away. These data are taken from a study of regulatory T cells in long-lasting Graves disease (dated by TCRdb to the early 2020s). For the wider study: Antithyroid drugs had been taken for less than 3 months by newly diagnosed Graves' disease patients. Peripheral blood TCR sequencing and RNA sequencing compared persistent Graves' disease patients with newly diagnosed Graves' disease patients. The study was registered as a clinical trial and conducted in China. TCR sequencing covered 13 persistent and around 20 newly diagnosed Graves' disease patients, around 35 samples in total.

Study-level results and caveats: Only peripheral blood was studied, because thyroid tissue, the primary lesion, was inaccessible. Patients with persistent disease shared more public clonotypes (roughly 2,900) than newly diagnosed patients did (around 980). Compared with newly diagnosed patients, persistent Graves' disease patients had lower TCR Shannon entropy and fewer highly expanded clones, which suggests clonal expansion. Preferential use of TRBV28, TRBJ1-2 and TRBJ2-5 was observed in persistent disease, whereas TRBV20-1 and TRBJ2-1 were favored in newly diagnosed disease. Sequencing and analysis were limited to the TCR beta chain. The authors noted that the small sample size was a limitation that may lower accuracy.

Receptor amplification or capture employed multiplex PCR. Sequencer: Illumina HiSeq 4000. TCR beta libraries were built with iRepertoire HTBI primers and Arm-PCR amplification of CDR3 regions. PCR products were gel purified before sequencing. As for the original processing: Gene usage analysis of CDR3 amino acid clonotypes used the roughly 60 TRBV and 11 to 15 TRBJ segments found across samples. Filtered high-quality paired reads were merged into contigs using COPE and FqMerger. Contigs were aligned with BLAST to IMGT TRBV, TRBD and TRBJ reference genes, and CDR3 was defined per IMGT. Highly expanded clones were defined as clonotypes with a frequency above 0.1%. Repertoire diversity was measured by Shannon entropy, and V-J evenness by the Gini coefficient. A clonotype found in more than one individual was treated as public. The raw public reads went through TCRdb reprocessing: fastp at Q25, MiXCR clone calling, in-frame beta chains kept. Each CDR3 protein appears once, grouped with its most common genes and DNA. TCRdb, not the original authors, processed these V and J calls. The sample table contains 550,000 to 700,000 distinct CDR3 sequences; only one count was recorded for approximately 16% of them. Approximately 12% of the sample is in the top ten clones.

Between the V and J ends, shortened by 3 bases and 3 bases respectively, the junction contains 18 bases. The CDR3 has 16 amino acids, counting the end cysteine and phenylalanine. The kept DNA is CDR3 alone, 48 bases in frame from the first base. The germline V gene (reference sequence) provides CDR1 MNHEY and CDR2 SMNVEV. The sample's time point label, decoded: newly diagnosed GD, antithyroid drugs for less than 3 months. For both TCR sequencing and RNA sequencing, RNA was extracted from PBMCs using TRIzol. The diagnosis of Graves' disease followed American Thyroid Association guidelines. The patients came from an endocrinology department in Xi'an, China. Each patient gave 9 to 10 milliliters of peripheral blood, collected in an EDTA anticoagulant tube. Ficoll Paque Plus density gradient separation was used to isolate PBMCs, and no additional T cell sorting was done. RNA quality was checked with an Agilent 2100 Bioanalyzer and agarose gel, and concentration with a NanoDrop 2000.

These data were also filed under a second study, of T cells in Graves' hyperthyroidism and ophthalmopathy. As the second publication notes: A patient counted as having stable Graves' hyperthyroidism if no progression to ophthalmopathy occurred over 18 months of follow-up. Hyperthyroidism patients were newly diagnosed, with disease duration under 2 months, and aged 18 to 65 years. The study excluded patients with uncontrolled infections, other autoimmune diseases, pregnancy or lactation. Diagnoses were established on the basis of clinical symptoms, serum thyroxine and TRAb, thyroid ultrasound, and orbital computed tomography. The TCR CDR3 was subjected to a first round of RT-PCR using the HTBI primer set and the Qiagen OneStep RT-PCR kit. Most expanded thyroid clonotypes (frequency above 0.001) were also detected in blood, a finding suggesting that blood repertoires may reflect thyroid immune responses. A 13 V-J signature model separated ophthalmopathy from stable hyperthyroidism, with approximately 87% sensitivity and 81% to 83% specificity in cross-validation and 80%/75% in testing. In validation, the model predicted progression to ophthalmopathy with roughly 70% sensitivity and less than 75% specificity, a median of about six months before onset. TCR V-J signatures able to tell the groups apart were searched for in a discovery cohort of more than 90 patients, of whom roughly 42 had Graves' ophthalmopathy and 55 to 60 had stable Graves' hyperthyroidism. Prospective prediction of ophthalmopathy was tested in an independent validation cohort consisting of about 19 hyperthyroidism patients and around 16 patients who later progressed to ophthalmopathy. The 100 discovery patients were randomly split 7:3 into training and test sets. The study also compared thyroid tissue and blood T-cell repertoires from five or six Graves' hyperthyroidism patients. Once sampling was done, hyperthyroidism patients were given methimazole at a starting dose of 30 mg daily, whereas ophthalmopathy patients were given high-dose intravenous methylprednisolone. Libraries were constructed in a second round of multiplex PCR, after which size selection and purification were carried out. Paired-end sequencing of the libraries was performed with 100 bp reads on an Illumina HiSeq2000. SOAPnuke was used to process the raw data, with reads discarded if the reads contained adapters or uncalled bases, had a mean Phred below 15, or lacked an exact constant-primer or identifier match. COPE v1.2.5 was used to merge high-quality paired reads, and clonotypes were defined as unique nucleotide sequences. MiTCR v1.1 was used to align the clonotypes against IMGT TRBV, TRBD and TRBJ reference segments. Analysis was restricted to V-J combinations with a frequency above 0.0001, which covered roughly 99% of repertoires. A TCS score was defined as the ratio of F50 (clonal expansion) to E x V (chaos), with BLOSUM62-based TCRdist applied between CDR3 peptides within each V-J. Welch's t-statistics and random forest reduced roughly 540 V-J features to around 14, which were used in a naive Bayes classifier (R e1071). No statistical method was used to fix the sample size in advance, and group allocation was not hidden from the investigators. TCR Vbeta CDR3 sequencing of 120 to 150 peripheral blood samples (around 45 ophthalmopathy, 75 hyperthyroidism and some 17 progressor patients) is reported in the paper.

The rearrangement combines TRBV27 with TRBJ2-7; TRBD1 could be the D gene, as 5 bases match. The sample here was peripheral blood mononuclear cells (PBMCs), taken at new diagnosis, from a patient treated with antithyroid drugs. The clonotype was recovered from a man in his late teens or twenties with Graves disease. Donor details come from another sample of the same person, matched by shared clones. For the CDR3, the sequence is CASSFGSGLGHYEQYF. The bases read TGTGCCAGCAGTTTCGGATCAGGGCTAGGTCACTACGAGCAGTACTTC.